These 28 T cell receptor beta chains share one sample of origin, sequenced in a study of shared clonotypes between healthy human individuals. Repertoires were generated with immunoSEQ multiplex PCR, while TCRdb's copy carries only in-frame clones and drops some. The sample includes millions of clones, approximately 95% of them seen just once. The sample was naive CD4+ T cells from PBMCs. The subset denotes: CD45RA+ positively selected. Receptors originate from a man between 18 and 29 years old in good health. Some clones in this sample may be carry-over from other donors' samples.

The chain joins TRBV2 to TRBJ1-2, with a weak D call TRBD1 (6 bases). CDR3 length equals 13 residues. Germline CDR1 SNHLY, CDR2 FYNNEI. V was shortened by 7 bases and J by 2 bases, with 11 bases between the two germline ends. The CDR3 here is CASMGGANYGYTF. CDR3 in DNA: TGTGCCAGCATGGGGGGGGCCAACTATGGCTACACCTTC. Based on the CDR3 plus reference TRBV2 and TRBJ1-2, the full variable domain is EPEVTQTPSHQVTQMGQEVILRCVPISNHLYFYWYRQILGQKVEFLVSFYNNEISEKSEIFDDQFSVERPDGSNFTLKIRSTKLEDSAMYFCASMGGANYGYTFGSGTRLTVV.

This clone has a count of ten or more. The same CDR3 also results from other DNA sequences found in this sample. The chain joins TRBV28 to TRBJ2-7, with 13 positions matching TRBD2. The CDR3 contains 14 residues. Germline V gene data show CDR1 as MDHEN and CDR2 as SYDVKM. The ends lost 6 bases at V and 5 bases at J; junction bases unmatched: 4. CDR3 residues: CASSRGLAGHEQYF. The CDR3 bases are TGTGCCAGCAGCCGGGGACTAGCGGGACACGAGCAGTACTTC.

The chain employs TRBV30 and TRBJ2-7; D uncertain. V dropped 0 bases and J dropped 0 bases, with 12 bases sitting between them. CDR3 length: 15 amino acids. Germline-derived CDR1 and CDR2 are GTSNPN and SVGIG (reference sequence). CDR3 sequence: CAWSVLGLSSYEQYF. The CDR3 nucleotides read TGTGCCTGGAGTGTCCTGGGCTTGAGCTCCTACGAGCAGTACTTC.

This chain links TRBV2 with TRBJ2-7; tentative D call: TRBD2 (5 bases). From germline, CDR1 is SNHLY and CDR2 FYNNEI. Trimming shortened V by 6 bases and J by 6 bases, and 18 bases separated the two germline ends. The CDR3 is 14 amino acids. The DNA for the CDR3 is TGTGCCAGCAGGCCCGTAATCCCGGGAAGCGAGCAGTACTTC. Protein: CASRPVIPGSEQYF.

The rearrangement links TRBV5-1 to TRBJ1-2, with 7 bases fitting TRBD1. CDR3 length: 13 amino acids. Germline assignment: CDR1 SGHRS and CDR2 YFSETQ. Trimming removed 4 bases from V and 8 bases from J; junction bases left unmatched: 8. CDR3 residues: CASSPTGTRGYTF. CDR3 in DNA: TGCGCCAGCAGCCCGACAGGGACTAGAGGCTACACCTTC.

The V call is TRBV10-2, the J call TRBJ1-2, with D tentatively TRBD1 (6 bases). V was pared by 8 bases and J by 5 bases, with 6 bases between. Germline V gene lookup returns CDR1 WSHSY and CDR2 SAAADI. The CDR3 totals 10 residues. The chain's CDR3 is CASGQYGYTF. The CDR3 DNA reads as TGCGCCAGCGGACAGTATGGCTACACCTTC.

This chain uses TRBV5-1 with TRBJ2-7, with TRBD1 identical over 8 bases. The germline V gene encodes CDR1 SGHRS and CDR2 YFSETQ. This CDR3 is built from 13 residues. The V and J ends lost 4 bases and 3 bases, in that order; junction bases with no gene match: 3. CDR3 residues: CASSRGQGYEQYF. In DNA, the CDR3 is TGCGCCAGCAGCCGCGGACAGGGCTACGAGCAGTACTTC.

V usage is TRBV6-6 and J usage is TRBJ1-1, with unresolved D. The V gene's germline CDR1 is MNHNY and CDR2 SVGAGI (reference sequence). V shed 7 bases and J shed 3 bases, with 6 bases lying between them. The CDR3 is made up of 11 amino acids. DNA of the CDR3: TGTGCCAGCACCATACACACTGAAGCTTTCTTT. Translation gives CASTIHTEAFF.

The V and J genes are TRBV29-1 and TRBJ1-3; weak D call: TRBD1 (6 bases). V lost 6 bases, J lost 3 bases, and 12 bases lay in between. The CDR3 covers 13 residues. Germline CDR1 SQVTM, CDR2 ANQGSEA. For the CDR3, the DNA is TGCAGCGTCCGAGGGGGAGGTGGAAACACCATATATTTT. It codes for CSVRGGGGNTIYF.

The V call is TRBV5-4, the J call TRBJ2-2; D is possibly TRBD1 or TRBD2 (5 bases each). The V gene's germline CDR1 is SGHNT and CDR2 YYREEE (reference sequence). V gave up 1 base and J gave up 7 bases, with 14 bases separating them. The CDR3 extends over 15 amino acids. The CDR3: CASSLSPREYGELFF. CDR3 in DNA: TGTGCCAGCAGCTTGTCGCCCAGGGAGTACGGGGAGCTGTTTTTT.

CDR3 bases: TGTGCCAGCAGCGGTGGAGAACGGGAGGGTTTCTACAATGAGCAGTTCTTC. Protein sequence: CASSGGEREGFYNEQFF. This chain connects TRBV9 to TRBJ2-1; 8 nucleotides agree with TRBD2. This CDR3 region has 17 residues. Germline loops: CDR1 SGDLS, CDR2 YYNGEE. The V and J ends lost 3 bases and 3 bases, in that order; junction bases with no gene match: 11. Drawing the rest from reference TRBV9 and TRBJ2-1, the complete variable domain is DSGVTQTPKHLITATGQRVTLRCSPRSGDLSVYWYQQSLDQGLQFLIQYYNGEERAKGNILERFSAQQFPDLHSELNLSSLELGDSALYFCASSGGEREGFYNEQFFGPGTRLTVL.

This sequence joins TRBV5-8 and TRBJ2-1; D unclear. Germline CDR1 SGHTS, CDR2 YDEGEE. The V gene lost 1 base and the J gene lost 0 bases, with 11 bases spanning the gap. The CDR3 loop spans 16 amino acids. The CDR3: CASSLFRASSYNEQFF. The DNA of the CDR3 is TGTGCCAGCAGCTTGTTTAGGGCTAGCTCCTACAATGAGCAGTTCTTC.

In nucleotides, the CDR3 is TGTGCCAGCAGCTTTAAGGGGGCGGGAGAAAAACTGTTTTTT. Protein: CASSFKGAGEKLFF. J is TRBJ1-4 and V is TRBV7-9; 7 nucleotides match TRBD1. Germline V gene lookup returns CDR1 SEHNR and CDR2 FQNEAQ (reference sequence). CDR3 length equals 14 residues. With 3 bases clipped from V and 8 bases from J, the junction kept 6 bases outside the gene matches.

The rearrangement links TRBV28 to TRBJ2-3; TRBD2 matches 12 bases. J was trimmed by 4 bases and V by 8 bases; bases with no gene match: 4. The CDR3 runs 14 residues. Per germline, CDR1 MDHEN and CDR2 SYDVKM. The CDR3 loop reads CASRLAGAADTQYF. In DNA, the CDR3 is TGTGCCAGCCGACTAGCGGGAGCGGCAGATACGCAGTATTTT.

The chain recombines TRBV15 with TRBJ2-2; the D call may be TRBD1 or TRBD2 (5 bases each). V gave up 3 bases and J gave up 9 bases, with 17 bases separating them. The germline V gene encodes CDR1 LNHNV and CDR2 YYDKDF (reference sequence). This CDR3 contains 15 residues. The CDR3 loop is CATSRPGPLKRELFF. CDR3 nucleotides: TGTGCCACCAGCAGGCCGGGACCCCTCAAGCGGGAGCTGTTTTTT.

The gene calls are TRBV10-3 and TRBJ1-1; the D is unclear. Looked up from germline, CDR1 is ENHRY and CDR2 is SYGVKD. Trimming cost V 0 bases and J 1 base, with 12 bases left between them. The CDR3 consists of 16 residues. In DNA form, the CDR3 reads TGTGCCATCAGTGAGTCCCCTAGAAATAGGAACACTGAAGCTTTCTTT. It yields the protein CAISESPRNRNTEAFF.

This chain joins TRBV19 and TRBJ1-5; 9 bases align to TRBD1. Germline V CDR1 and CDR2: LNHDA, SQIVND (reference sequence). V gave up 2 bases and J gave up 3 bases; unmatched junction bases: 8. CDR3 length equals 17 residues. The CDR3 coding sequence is TGTGCCAGTAGTATATCGGGGACAGGGATGTTCAATCAGCCCCAGCATTTT. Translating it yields CASSISGTGMFNQPQHF.

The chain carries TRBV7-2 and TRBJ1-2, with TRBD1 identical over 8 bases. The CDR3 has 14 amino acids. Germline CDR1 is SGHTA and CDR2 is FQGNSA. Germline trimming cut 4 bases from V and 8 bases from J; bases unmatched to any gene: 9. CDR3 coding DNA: TGTGCCAGCAGCTCCAGGGGGCGGCATCCCGGCTACACCTTC. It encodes CASSSRGRHPGYTF.

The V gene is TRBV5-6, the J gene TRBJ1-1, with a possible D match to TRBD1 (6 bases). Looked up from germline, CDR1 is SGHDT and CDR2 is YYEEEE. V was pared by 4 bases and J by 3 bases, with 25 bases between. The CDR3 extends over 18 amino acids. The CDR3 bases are TGTGCCAGCAGCCCCCTAAGAGAGGGAACAGGGCCTGACACTGAAGCTTTCTTT. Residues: CASSPLREGTGPDTEAFF.

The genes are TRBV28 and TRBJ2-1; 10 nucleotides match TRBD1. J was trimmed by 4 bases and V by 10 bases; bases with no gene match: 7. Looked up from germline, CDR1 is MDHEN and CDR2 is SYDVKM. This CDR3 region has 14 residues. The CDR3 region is CAIARTGGYNEQFF. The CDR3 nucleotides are TGTGCCATCGCCCGGACAGGGGGATACAATGAGCAGTTCTTC.

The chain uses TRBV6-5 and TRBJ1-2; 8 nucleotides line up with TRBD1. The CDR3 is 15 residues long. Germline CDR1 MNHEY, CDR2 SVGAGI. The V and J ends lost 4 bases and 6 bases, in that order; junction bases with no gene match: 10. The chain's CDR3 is CASSFRTGNVHGYTF. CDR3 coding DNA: TGTGCCAGCAGTTTCCGGACAGGGAATGTACATGGCTACACCTTC.

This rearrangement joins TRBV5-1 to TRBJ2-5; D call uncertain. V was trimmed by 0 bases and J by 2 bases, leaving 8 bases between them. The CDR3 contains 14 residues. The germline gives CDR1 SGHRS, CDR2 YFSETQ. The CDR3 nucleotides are TGCGCCAGCAGCTTGGTTCATTTACAAGAGACCCAGTACTTC. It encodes CASSLVHLQETQYF. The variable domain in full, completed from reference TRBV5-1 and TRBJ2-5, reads KAGVTQTPRYLIKTRGQQVTLSCSPISGHRSVSWYQQTPGQGLQFLFEYFSETQRNKGNFPGRFSGRQFSNSRSEMNVSTLELGDSALYLCASSLVHLQETQYFGPGTRLLVL.

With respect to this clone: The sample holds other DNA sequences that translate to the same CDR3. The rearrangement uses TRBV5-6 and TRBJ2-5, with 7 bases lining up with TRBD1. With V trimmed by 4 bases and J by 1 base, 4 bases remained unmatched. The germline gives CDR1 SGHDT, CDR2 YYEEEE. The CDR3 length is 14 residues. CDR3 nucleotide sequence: TGTGCCAGCAGCCTCCGGGACAGCCAAGAGACCCAGTACTTC. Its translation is CASSLRDSQETQYF.

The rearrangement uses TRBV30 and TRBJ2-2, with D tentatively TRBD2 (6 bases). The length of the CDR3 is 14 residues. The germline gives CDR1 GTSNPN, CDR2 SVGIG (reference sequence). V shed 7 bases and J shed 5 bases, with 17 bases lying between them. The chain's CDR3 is CASVPSEMTGELFF. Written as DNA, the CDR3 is TGTGCCTCCGTCCCTAGCGAAATGACCGGGGAGCTGTTTTTT. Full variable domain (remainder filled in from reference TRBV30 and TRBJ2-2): SQTIHQWPATLVQPVGSPLSLECTVEGTSNPNLYWYRQAAGRGLQLLFYSVGIGQISSEVPQNLSASRPQDRQFILSSKKLLLSDSGFYLCASVPSEMTGELFFGEGSRLTVL.

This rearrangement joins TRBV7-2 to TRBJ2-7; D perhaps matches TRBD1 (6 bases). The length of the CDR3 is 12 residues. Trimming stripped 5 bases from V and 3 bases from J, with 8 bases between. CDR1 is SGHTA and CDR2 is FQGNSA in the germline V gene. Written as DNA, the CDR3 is TGTGCCAGCAGCCGACAGGTCTACGAGCAGTACTTC. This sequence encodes CASSRQVYEQYF.

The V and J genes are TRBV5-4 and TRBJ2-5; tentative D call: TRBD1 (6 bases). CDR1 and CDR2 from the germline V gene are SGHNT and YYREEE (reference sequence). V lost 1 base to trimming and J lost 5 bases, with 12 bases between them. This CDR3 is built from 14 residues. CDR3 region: CASSLTGRRETQYF. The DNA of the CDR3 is TGTGCCAGCAGCTTGACAGGGAGACGGGAGACCCAGTACTTC.

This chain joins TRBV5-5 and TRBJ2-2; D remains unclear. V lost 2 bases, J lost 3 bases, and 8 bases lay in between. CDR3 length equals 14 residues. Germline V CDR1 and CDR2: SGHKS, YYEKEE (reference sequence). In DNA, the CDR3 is TGTGCCAGCAGCTTCCTTCTCTACACCGGGGAGCTGTTTTTT. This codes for CASSFLLYTGELFF.

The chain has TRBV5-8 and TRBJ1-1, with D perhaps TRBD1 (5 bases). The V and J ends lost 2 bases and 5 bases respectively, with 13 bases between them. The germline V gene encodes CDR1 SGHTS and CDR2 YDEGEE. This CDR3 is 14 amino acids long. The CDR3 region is CASSFSFRGTEAFF. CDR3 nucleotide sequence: TGTGCCAGCAGCTTTTCCTTTCGGGGGACTGAAGCTTTCTTT.